Listed below are T cell receptor beta chains from one sample, sequenced in a study of shared clonotypes between healthy human individuals. TCRdb keeps only in-frame clones here, not all; method: immunoSEQ multiplex PCR. The table has more than 2,000,000 clones, approximately 94% seen once; the top ten hold 0.11% to 0.15%. The specimen was naive CD4+ T cells sorted from blood. All receptors come from a young man in good health. CDR3s include the opening cysteine and the closing phenylalanine or tryptophan. A D gene is named only where the DNA matches it firmly. Clone size is given for some rows only: seen once, a few or many times, or a class if the clone is expanded.

J: TRBJ2-3; V: TRBV5-4; D: TRBD1; size: NA; CDR3: CASRSGQGTDTQYF; DNA: TGTGCCAGCAGGTCGGGACAGGGCACAGATACGCAGTATTTT
J: TRBJ2-7; V: TRBV11-2; D: NA; size: once; CDR3: CASSSRGSGFYEQYF; DNA: TGTGCCAGCAGCTCCCGGGGTAGCGGTTTCTACGAGCAGTACTTC
J: TRBJ2-3; V: TRBV7-2; D: TRBD1; size: once; CDR3: CASSPRTGSDTQYF; DNA: TGTGCCAGCAGCCCCCGGACAGGGTCAGATACGCAGTATTTT
J: TRBJ2-5; V: TRBV18; D: TRBD1; size: NA; CDR3: CASSPQGQGNQETQYF; DNA: TGTGCCAGCTCACCACAGGGACAGGGAAACCAAGAGACCCAGTACTTC
J: TRBJ2-7; V: TRBV15; D: TRBD2; size: NA; CDR3: CATSRDPLAAEQYF; DNA: TGTGCCACCAGCAGAGATCCCCTAGCGGCCGAGCAGTACTTC
J: TRBJ2-7; V: TRBV4-1; D: NA; size: NA; CDR3: CASSRSSVPYEQYF; DNA: TGCGCCAGCAGCCGATCTAGCGTTCCCTACGAGCAGTACTTC
J: TRBJ1-1; V: TRBV5-1; D: NA; size: NA; CDR3: CASSLVGATGTEAFF; DNA: TGCGCCAGCAGCTTGGTCGGGGCAACGGGCACTGAAGCTTTCTTT
J: TRBJ2-7; V: TRBV6-5; D: NA; size: NA; CDR3: CASSPLRVSYEQYF; DNA: TGTGCCAGCAGTCCCCTCAGGGTGTCCTACGAGCAGTACTTC
J: TRBJ1-2; V: TRBV5-1; D: NA; size: NA; CDR3: CASSPTETYGYTF; DNA: TGCGCCAGCAGCCCGACGGAGACCTATGGCTACACCTTC
J: TRBJ1-1; V: TRBV19; D: NA; size: NA; CDR3: CASSIGWAGTREAFF; DNA: TGTGCCAGTAGTATAGGCTGGGCGGGCACCCGTGAAGCTTTCTTT
J: TRBJ1-1; V: TRBV28; D: NA; size: NA; CDR3: CAIEEGGKNTEAFF; DNA: TGTGCCATAGAGGAGGGGGGGAAGAACACTGAAGCTTTCTTT
J: TRBJ2-3; V: TRBV7-2; D: NA; size: NA; CDR3: CASSVLGVGGATDTQYF; DNA: TGTGCCAGCAGCGTTCTAGGCGTTGGCGGGGCCACAGATACGCAGTATTTT
J: TRBJ2-3; V: TRBV11-2; D: TRBD2; size: NA; CDR3: CASSFSTSGRSTDTQYF; DNA: TGTGCCAGCAGCTTCTCGACTAGCGGGAGGTCCACAGATACGCAGTATTTT
J: TRBJ2-7; V: TRBV21-1; D: NA; size: NA; CDR3: CASSHFSGIEQYF; DNA: TGTGCCAGCAGCCACTTTTCAGGGATCGAGCAGTACTTC
J: TRBJ2-1; V: TRBV7-2; D: TRBD2; size: NA; CDR3: CASSLRLAGVRDEQFF; DNA: TGTGCCAGCAGCTTGAGACTAGCGGGGGTTAGGGATGAGCAGTTCTTC
J: TRBJ1-6; V: TRBV5-1; D: TRBD1; size: NA; CDR3: CASSLDQRTGGTSYNSPLHF; DNA: TGCGCCAGCAGCTTGGATCAGCGGACAGGGGGCACCTCCTATAATTCACCCCTCCACTTT
J: TRBJ2-5; V: TRBV6-5; D: NA; size: NA; CDR3: CASSPRERAGETQYF; DNA: TGTGCCAGCAGTCCGAGGGAAAGGGCAGGAGAGACCCAGTACTTC
J: TRBJ2-5; V: TRBV11-2; D: NA; size: NA; CDR3: CASSLTGNQRSTQYF; DNA: TGTGCCAGCAGCTTAACTGGGAATCAACGGTCGACCCAGTACTTC
J: TRBJ2-1; V: TRBV5-1; D: NA; size: once; CDR3: CASSLAGGSHNEQFF; DNA: TGCGCCAGCAGCTTGGCCGGGGGTTCCCACAATGAGCAGTTCTTC
J: TRBJ2-3; V: TRBV7-2; D: TRBD2; size: NA; CDR3: CATSLAGGPYDTQYF; DNA: TGTGCCACTTCTCTAGCGGGAGGGCCTTATGATACGCAGTATTTT
J: TRBJ2-2; V: TRBV5-1; D: TRBD2; size: NA; CDR3: CASSLDGLALNTGELFF; DNA: TGCGCCAGCAGCCTAGACGGACTAGCGCTGAACACCGGGGAGCTGTTTTTT
J: TRBJ1-2; V: TRBV6-1; D: TRBD1; size: NA; CDR3: CASSGQGGPDNYGYTF; DNA: TGTGCCAGCAGTGGACAGGGGGGCCCTGATAACTATGGCTACACCTTC
J: TRBJ2-7; V: TRBV28; D: NA; size: NA; CDR3: CASSLDYEQYF; DNA: TGTGCCAGCAGTCTAGATTACGAGCAGTACTTC
J: TRBJ1-1; V: TRBV6-5; D: NA; size: NA; CDR3: CASSYWGRQLAEAFF; DNA: TGTGCCAGCAGTTACTGGGGTCGGCAGTTAGCTGAAGCTTTCTTT
J: TRBJ2-3; V: TRBV5-1; D: NA; size: NA; CDR3: CASSLLVTDTQYF; DNA: TGCGCCAGCAGCTTGTTGGTCACAGATACGCAGTATTTT
J: TRBJ2-1; V: TRBV6-6; D: TRBD2; size: NA; CDR3: CASSYFSGRANEQFF; DNA: TGTGCCAGCAGTTACTTTAGCGGGAGGGCCAATGAGCAGTTCTTC
J: TRBJ1-1; V: TRBV28; D: NA; size: NA; CDR3: CASSSRQVGTEAFF; DNA: TGTGCCAGCAGTTCCAGACAAGTCGGCACTGAAGCTTTCTTT
J: TRBJ2-2; V: TRBV6-1; D: NA; size: NA; CDR3: CASSVQGGTGELFF; DNA: TGTGCCAGCAGTGTTCAGGGGGGAACCGGGGAGCTGTTTTTT
J: TRBJ1-5; V: TRBV19; D: NA; size: few; CDR3: CASSIPEDQPQHF; DNA: TGTGCCAGTAGTATTCCCGAAGATCAGCCCCAGCATTTT
J: TRBJ2-5; V: TRBV29-1; D: NA; size: NA; CDR3: CSVLTGETQYF; DNA: TGCAGCGTCCTAACGGGTGAGACCCAGTACTTC
J: TRBJ1-2; V: TRBV6-5; D: NA; size: NA; CDR3: CASSSFRMNYGYTF; DNA: TGTGCCAGCAGTTCCTTCCGTATGAACTATGGCTACACCTTC
J: TRBJ2-1; V: TRBV5-1; D: TRBD2; size: NA; CDR3: CASSKTSGRRDEQFF; DNA: TGCGCCAGCAGCAAGACTAGCGGGAGAAGGGATGAGCAGTTCTTC
J: TRBJ2-2; V: TRBV30; D: NA; size: once; CDR3: CAWSRNGRANTGELFF; DNA: TGTGCCTGGAGTAGAAATGGACGGGCGAACACCGGGGAGCTGTTTTTT
J: TRBJ2-4; V: TRBV5-5; D: NA; size: NA; CDR3: CASSLLRSGENIQYF; DNA: TGTGCCAGCAGCTTGTTGAGGTCGGGGGAAAACATTCAGTACTTC
J: TRBJ2-5; V: TRBV11-2; D: TRBD2; size: NA; CDR3: CASSRSGLAGRETQYF; DNA: TGTGCCAGCAGCCGGAGTGGGTTAGCGGGGAGGGAGACCCAGTACTTC
J: TRBJ2-1; V: TRBV6-5; D: NA; size: NA; CDR3: CASSFRGNEQFF; DNA: TGTGCCAGCAGTTTCAGGGGTAATGAGCAGTTCTTC
J: TRBJ1-5; V: TRBV7-2; D: TRBD1; size: NA; CDR3: CASSRTGSNQPQHF; DNA: TGTGCCAGCAGTCGGACAGGGAGCAATCAGCCCCAGCATTTT
J: TRBJ2-7; V: TRBV4-1; D: TRBD2; size: once; CDR3: CASSQSGTSRYEQYF; DNA: TGCGCCAGCAGCCAATCGGGGACTAGCCGATACGAGCAGTACTTC
J: TRBJ1-1; V: TRBV6-5; D: NA; size: NA; CDR3: CASSYSRQGRTEAFF; DNA: TGTGCCAGCAGTTACTCGAGGCAGGGTAGGACTGAAGCTTTCTTT
J: TRBJ2-5; V: TRBV13; D: TRBD1; size: NA; CDR3: CASSFRTGGQETQYF; DNA: TGTGCCAGCAGCTTCCGGACAGGGGGCCAAGAGACCCAGTACTTC
J: TRBJ2-1; V: TRBV5-1; D: NA; size: once; CDR3: CASSVLAESSYNEQFF; DNA: TGCGCCAGCAGCGTCCTAGCCGAGAGCTCCTACAATGAGCAGTTCTTC
J: TRBJ1-1; V: TRBV7-2; D: NA; size: NA; CDR3: CASSQDRINTEAFF; DNA: TGTGCCAGCAGTCAAGACAGAATAAACACTGAAGCTTTCTTT
J: TRBJ2-7; V: TRBV19; D: NA; size: once; CDR3: CASSQTASYEQYF; DNA: TGTGCCAGTAGCCAGACAGCCTCCTACGAGCAGTACTTC
J: TRBJ1-1; V: TRBV5-1; D: TRBD1; size: NA; CDR3: CASNPDRVALGTEAFF; DNA: TGCGCCAGCAACCCTGACAGGGTAGCTTTGGGCACTGAAGCTTTCTTT
J: TRBJ2-4; V: TRBV15; D: NA; size: NA; CDR3: CATSRGGTLAKNIQYF; DNA: TGTGCCACCAGCAGAGGCGGTACCCTAGCCAAAAACATTCAGTACTTC
J: TRBJ1-1; V: TRBV4-3; D: NA; size: NA; CDR3: CASSQDWGEEAFF; DNA: TGCGCCAGCAGCCAAGATTGGGGGGAAGAAGCTTTCTTT
J: TRBJ2-4; V: TRBV2; D: NA; size: once; CDR3: CASSDYDGNIQYF; DNA: TGTGCCAGCAGTGATTACGACGGGAACATTCAGTACTTC
J: TRBJ1-5; V: TRBV6-5; D: NA; size: NA; CDR3: CASGRSLTNQPQHF; DNA: TGTGCCTCCGGGAGGTCCCTCACAAATCAGCCCCAGCATTTT
J: TRBJ1-1; V: TRBV6-1; D: TRBD1; size: NA; CDR3: CASRGQDLLTEAFF; DNA: TGTGCCAGCAGGGGACAGGACCTCTTAACTGAAGCTTTCTTT
J: TRBJ2-1; V: TRBV11-3; D: TRBD2; size: NA; CDR3: CASSLVAGVTYNEQFF; DNA: TGTGCCAGCAGCTTGGTCGCGGGGGTGACCTACAATGAGCAGTTCTTC
J: TRBJ2-1; V: TRBV7-8; D: TRBD2; size: NA; CDR3: CASSLGLAREQFF; DNA: TGTGCCAGCAGCTTAGGACTAGCGCGTGAGCAGTTCTTC
J: TRBJ1-3; V: TRBV30; D: NA; size: once; CDR3: CAWSPPSIRAGNTIYF; DNA: TGTGCCTGGAGCCCCCCCTCCATCAGGGCTGGAAACACCATATATTTT
J: TRBJ2-5; V: TRBV27; D: NA; size: NA; CDR3: CASSMGTRGTQYF; DNA: TGTGCCAGCAGCATGGGGACGCGAGGGACCCAGTACTTC
J: TRBJ1-4; V: TRBV2; D: TRBD1; size: NA; CDR3: CASTLDRGREKLFF; DNA: TGTGCCAGCACCTTGGACAGGGGGCGGGAAAAACTGTTTTTT
J: TRBJ2-1; V: TRBV5-6; D: NA; size: NA; CDR3: CASSLNTLGVSYNEQFF; DNA: TGTGCCAGCAGCTTGAATACCTTGGGCGTCTCCTACAATGAGCAGTTCTTC